This T cell receptor (beta chain) derives from a study of T-cell reconstitution after alpha-beta-depleted transplantation in children. Broader study findings: Elevated TCRbeta diversity at day 60 was traced, in some patients, to surviving recipient T cells and thymic progenitors. At one year after transplant, newly produced T cells mostly accounted for T-cell counts and diversity. Several hundred graft clones that had expanded were reportedly the source of alpha-beta T cells about two months after transplant.

This clonotype was seen a handful of times. Its antigen is unidentified. Using unique molecular identifiers, the investigators prepared the TCRbeta library. TCRdb used MiXCR to reprocess the PCR reads, holding one entry per CDR3 protein. This table has some 550,000 distinct CDR3 sequences, 23% appearing once. Sequencing was performed on PBMCs, mostly from graft donor cells, taken 360 days after TCRalphabeta/CD19-depleted stem cell transplant. The clonotype comes from a boy in the first two years of life who had a stem cell transplant for acute myeloid leukemia, so the T cells may come from the graft donor.

This CDR3 reads CSARLHSSSSYEQYF. The CDR3 region has the DNA TGCAGTGCTAGACTCCACTCCTCGAGCTCCTACGAGCAGTACTTC. The V call is TRBV20-1, the J call TRBJ2-7; D ambiguous. Germline V gene lookup returns CDR1 DFQATT and CDR2 SNEGSKA (reference sequence). Trimming removed 2 bases at V and 0 bases at J, with 14 bases between. The CDR3 length is 15 residues.